Listed below are T cell receptor beta chains from one sample, sequenced in a study of graft-versus-host responses after intestinal transplantation. Their specific antigens are unknown. Profiled with immunoSEQ multiplex PCR; TCRdb holds only in-frame clones, not every one. This table holds tens of thousands of clones, roughly 82% found once. The source material was unstimulated CD4+ T cells sorted from spleen or lymph node cells, sampled before intestinal transplant. All receptors come from a human donor who received an intestinal transplant. The CDR3 runs from the conserved cysteine through the conserved F or W. Clone size, where shown, is once, few, many, or a class for clones that have expanded.

j_call clone_size v_call cdr3_aa
TRBJ2-2 - TRBV12-5 CASGLVSGGHTGELFF
TRBJ2-3 few TRBV6-1 CASRELAGVADTQYF
TRBJ2-5 once TRBV11-2 CASSLGGSGVEYF
TRBJ2-2 - TRBV9 CASSVVGGAGFTGELFF
TRBJ2-5 - TRBV6-6 CASSYKETQYF
TRBJ1-2 - TRBV11-2 CASSLNAYGYTF
TRBJ2-1 - TRBV11-2 CASSQERTRGNEQFF
TRBJ2-6 few TRBV5-5 CASSFFPTGEAGANVLTF
TRBJ2-5 once TRBV4-3 CASSQERSFRVETQYF
TRBJ1-2 - TRBV6-5 CASSYTGTNYGYTF
TRBJ2-7 - TRBV21-1 CASSTTGVGYEQYF
TRBJ2-3 - TRBV9 CASSVAAATSTDTQYF
TRBJ2-1 - TRBV12-5 CASGLVQGGHSSYNEQFF
TRBJ2-1 few TRBV9 CASSFAGGRGNEQFF
TRBJ1-1 few TRBV6-5 CASSSGTRGTEAFF
TRBJ2-1 - TRBV12-2 CASRLARLAGGPTSNEQFF
TRBJ1-3 - TRBV9 CASSAGGTGRFHSGNTIYF
TRBJ2-1 - TRBV6-6 CASSNGQGAGNEQFF
TRBJ2-5 - TRBV18 CASSPLAQNQETQYF
TRBJ2-1 - TRBV4-1 CASSAPGLARHNEQFF
TRBJ2-2 - TRBV5-1 CASSFIAGQNTGELFF
TRBJ2-2 - TRBV6-6 CASRRVQGNTGELFF
TRBJ2-2 - TRBV29-1 CSVGSGGLSGELFF
TRBJ2-5 - TRBV7-2 CASRLAGGLKTQYF
TRBJ2-5 - TRBV9 CASSLGLAGGIGTQYF
TRBJ2-7 - TRBV18 CASSPYGTVLDYEQYF
TRBJ2-2 - TRBV28 CASSFGLASNTGELFF
TRBJ2-3 - TRBV7-9 CASSSPFGTSVTDTQYF
TRBJ2-1 few TRBV10-3 CAISSPTGAVNEQFF
TRBJ2-7 - TRBV11-3 CASSLRLGSEQYF
TRBJ2-1 - TRBV7-4 CASSGRTSGSLFF
TRBJ1-1 once TRBV5-1 CASSLRGGSTEAFF
TRBJ2-7 - TRBV28 CASRAGTFSYEQYF
TRBJ2-3 - TRBV5-4 CASSFSSATYNPSTDTQYF
TRBJ2-1 - TRBV2 CASSEPGQGPNEQFF
TRBJ1-2 - TRBV21-1 CASSPQRRGHRGYTF
TRBJ2-7 few TRBV6-5 CASSRGHPRYEQYF
TRBJ1-3 - TRBV27 CASSPTPAGVGNTIYF
TRBJ1-2 - TRBV11-2 CASSRTGEVNYGYTF
TRBJ2-3 - TRBV5-1 CASSYRGLDTQYF
TRBJ2-3 - TRBV6-6 CASSYSADSRQSTQYF
TRBJ1-1 - TRBV9 CASSVAQGTEAFF
TRBJ2-1 - TRBV13 CASSHPMRGPYNEQFF
TRBJ2-7 once TRBV7-3 CASSLMVGSYEQYF